The 31 T cell receptor beta chains reported below all come from one sample, sequenced in a study of blood T cell repertoires in COVID-19. Only in-frame clones appear in the TCRdb table, and some are missing; sequencing was by immunoSEQ multiplex PCR. Here the sample spans 250,000 or so clones, around 90% being singletons. Input material: PBMCs or T cells enriched from blood (not recorded which). These receptors were obtained from a man aged 30 to 39 who had recovered from COVID-19.

The V and J genes are TRBV19 and TRBJ1-1; D gene uncertain. The CDR3 length is 13 residues. CDR1 is LNHDA, CDR2 SQIVND, per germline (reference sequence). V lost 4 bases to trimming and J lost 1 base, with 7 bases between them. The CDR3 DNA follows: TGTGCCAGTAGTACATACACGAACACTGAAGCTTTCTTT. Encoded protein: CASSTYTNTEAFF.

The chain is built from TRBV28 and TRBJ2-3, with 14 positions matching TRBD2. With V trimmed by 5 bases and J by 4 bases, 5 bases remained unmatched. This CDR3 has 16 residues. Germline V CDR1 and CDR2: MDHEN, SYDVKM. The CDR3 DNA sequence: TGTGCCAGCAGTACAGGGACTAGCGGGAGCGCAGATACGCAGTATTTT. This translates into CASSTGTSGSADTQYF. Full variable domain (outside the CDR3, taken from reference TRBV28 and TRBJ2-3): DVKVTQSSRYLVKRTGEKVFLECVQDMDHENMFWYRQDPGLGLRLIYFSYDVKMKEKGDIPEGYSVSREKKERFSLILESASTNQTSMYLCASSTGTSGSADTQYFGPGTRLTVL.

This sequence joins TRBV30 and TRBJ2-7; D unclear. This CDR3 is 11 amino acids long. V dropped 2 bases and J dropped 2 bases, with 4 bases sitting between them. CDR1 GTSNPN and CDR2 SVGIG come from the germline V gene (reference sequence). The CDR3 bases are TGTGCCTGGAGTTTCACCTACGAGCAGTACTTC. It is translated as CAWSFTYEQYF. The full variable domain, completed using reference TRBV30 and TRBJ2-7, is SQTIHQWPATLVQPVGSPLSLECTVEGTSNPNLYWYRQAAGRGLQLLFYSVGIGQISSEVPQNLSASRPQDRQFILSSKKLLLSDSGFYLCAWSFTYEQYFGPGTRLTVT.

This clone was counted many times. V usage is TRBV30 and J usage is TRBJ1-2; D gene ambiguous. The CDR3 has 12 amino acids. Trimming took 5 bases from V and 5 from J, leaving 12 bases between them. Looked up from germline, CDR1 is GTSNPN and CDR2 is SVGIG (reference sequence). The CDR3 DNA reads as TGTGCCTGGCTCACGGGGAGGTATGGCTACACCTTC. This translates into CAWLTGRYGYTF.

This rearrangement joins TRBV29-1 to TRBJ2-7; 7 nucleotides agree with TRBD1. V lost 7 bases and J lost 3; bases outside the gene matches: 3. Germline assignment: CDR1 SQVTM and CDR2 ANQGSEA. The length of the CDR3 is 11 residues. The chain's CDR3 is CSAGQVYEQYF. Written as DNA, the CDR3 is TGCAGCGCCGGACAGGTCTACGAGCAGTACTTC.

This clone was detected only a few times. The J gene is TRBJ1-1, the V gene TRBV5-1, with D perhaps matching TRBD1 (6 bases). V shed 3 bases and J shed 0 bases, with 15 bases lying between them. Germline V gives CDR1 SGHRS, CDR2 YFSETQ. The CDR3 totals 16 residues. CDR3 coding DNA: TGCGCCAGCAGCTATACAGGGACGGGGATGAACACTGAAGCTTTCTTT. This codes for CASSYTGTGMNTEAFF.

The rearrangement uses TRBV7-9 and TRBJ1-1; 7 bases are shared with TRBD1. This CDR3 has 17 residues. CDR1 and CDR2 (germline): SEHNR, FQNEAQ (reference sequence). Unmatched junction bases numbered 11, after V lost 3 bases and J lost 1 base. CDR3 coding DNA: TGTGCCAGCAGCTTGGATCCGGGACAGCCAAAGAACACTGAAGCTTTCTTT. This encodes CASSLDPGQPKNTEAFF.

The count of this clone is one. V gene TRBV7-2 combines with J gene TRBJ1-1, with a weak D call TRBD1 (5 bases). V was shortened by 4 bases and J by 1 base, with 7 bases between the two germline ends. The germline V gene has CDR1 SGHTA and CDR2 FQGNSA. The CDR3 extends over 13 amino acids. The CDR3 region is CASSYDRNTEAFF. CDR3 DNA: TGTGCCAGCAGCTACGACAGGAACACTGAAGCTTTCTTT.

This clone was seen more than once but under ten times. The V call is TRBV7-2, the J call TRBJ2-7; no clear D. The CDR3 spans 13 residues. V lost 2 bases and J lost 2, with 7 bases in between. Germline V gene lookup returns CDR1 SGHTA and CDR2 FQGNSA. Here the CDR3 DNA reads TGTGCCAGCAGCTTACTACAGACCTACGAGCAGTACTTC. Residues: CASSLLQTYEQYF.

The V gene is TRBV10-3, the J gene TRBJ2-3; D gene uncertain. V gave up 8 bases and J gave up 6 bases, with 21 bases separating them. This CDR3 comprises 15 residues. In germline, CDR1 is ENHRY, CDR2 SYGVKD. The CDR3 sequence is CAIGRTELGSDTQYF. The CDR3 region has the DNA TGTGCCATCGGGCGTACTGAGCTCGGTTCGGATACGCAGTATTTT.

V and J are TRBV2 and TRBJ2-2, with unresolved D. The V and J ends lost 6 bases and 0 bases respectively, with 11 bases between them. Germline values: CDR1 SNHLY, CDR2 FYNNEI. The CDR3 spans 15 residues. The CDR3 spells CASRATYANTGELFF. CDR3 DNA: TGTGCCAGCAGGGCGACATACGCGAACACCGGGGAGCTGTTTTTT. The complete variable domain, with remaining parts taken from reference TRBV2 and TRBJ2-2, reads EPEVTQTPSHQVTQMGQEVILRCVPISNHLYFYWYRQILGQKVEFLVSFYNNEISEKSEIFDDQFSVERPDGSNFTLKIRSTKLEDSAMYFCASRATYANTGELFFGEGSRLTVL.

The genes are TRBV6-5 and TRBJ2-5; 7 bases line up with TRBD2. V lost 6 bases to trimming and J lost 4 bases; unmatched junction nucleotides: 5. This CDR3 has 13 amino acids. Germline loops: CDR1 MNHEY, CDR2 SVGAGI. The CDR3 sequence: CASRRQRGETQYF. The DNA for the CDR3 is TGTGCCAGCAGGCGACAGCGGGGAGAGACCCAGTACTTC.

This clone was found a few times. J is TRBJ2-5 and V is TRBV10-1; weak D call: TRBD2 (6 bases). CDR3 length: 12 residues. V lost 3 bases, J lost 5 bases, and 7 bases lay in between. Looked up from germline, CDR1 is WNHNN and CDR2 is SYGVQD (reference sequence). CDR3 bases: TGCGCCAGCAGTGATGGGAGGGAGACCCAGTACTTC. It specifies CASSDGRETQYF.

This chain uses TRBV6-2 or TRBV6-3 with TRBJ1-1, with D hard to call. The V gene lost 6 bases and the J gene lost 0 bases, with 14 bases spanning the gap. Germline V gene lookup returns CDR1 MNHEY and CDR2 SVGEGT. This CDR3 is built from 15 residues. DNA for the CDR3: TGTGCCAGCAGCAACCCCGAACAATTGAACACTGAAGCTTTCTTT. Its protein product is CASSNPEQLNTEAFF.

The V gene is TRBV4-2, the J gene TRBJ1-4; D call uncertain. V gave up 1 base and J gave up 5 bases, with 14 bases separating them. Per germline, CDR1 LGHNA and CDR2 YNFKEQ. The CDR3 extends over 16 amino acids. The DNA of the CDR3 is TGTGCCAGCAGCCAAGCTATTATCGGTCCCAATGAAAAACTGTTTTTT. Protein sequence: CASSQAIIGPNEKLFF.

This rearrangement joins TRBV10-2 to TRBJ1-1; TRBD1 might be the D (5 bases). The germline V gene has CDR1 WSHSY and CDR2 SAAADI. The V end was cut by 8 bases, the J end by 2 bases, with 21 bases between. CDR3 length: 16 amino acids. In nucleotides, the CDR3 is TGCGCCAGCTACCCTATTTTCAGGGTCCCCAACACTGAAGCTTTCTTT. As protein: CASYPIFRVPNTEAFF.

V is TRBV6-5 and J is TRBJ2-7; D not resolved. Germline V CDR1 and CDR2: MNHEY, SVGAGI. The CDR3 consists of 14 residues. V shed 2 bases and J shed 0 bases, with 8 bases lying between them. Here the CDR3 reads CASSYRVSSYEQYF. In DNA form, the CDR3 reads TGTGCCAGCAGTTACCGCGTGAGCTCCTACGAGCAGTACTTC.

The V call is TRBV7-2, the J call TRBJ1-4; D is possibly TRBD1 (6 bases). Deletions cut 2 bases from V and 3 bases from J, with 10 bases between. The CDR3 spans 15 residues. Germline values: CDR1 SGHTA, CDR2 FQGNSA. The CDR3 sequence: CASSLTGLANEKLFF. The DNA of the CDR3 is TGTGCCAGCAGCTTAACAGGGTTGGCTAATGAAAAACTGTTTTTT.

The rearrangement uses TRBV10-1 and TRBJ2-3; TRBD2 agrees at 10 bases. With V trimmed by 8 bases and J by 1 base, 0 bases remained unmatched. The CDR3 is made up of 13 amino acids. Germline values: CDR1 WNHNN, CDR2 SYGVQD (reference sequence). CDR3 protein: CASGLAGTDTQYF. CDR3 in DNA: TGCGCCAGCGGACTAGCGGGCACAGATACGCAGTATTTT.

There are a few counts of this clone. J is TRBJ1-4 and V is TRBV7-2; tentatively, D is TRBD1 (6 bases). V shed 3 bases and J shed 10 bases, with 21 bases lying between them. The CDR3 runs 16 residues. Per germline, CDR1 SGHTA and CDR2 FQGNSA. The CDR3 sequence is CASSFSLGATNVKLFF. CDR3 bases: TGTGCCAGCAGCTTTTCTCTGGGGGCAACTAACGTAAAACTGTTTTTT. Drawing the rest from reference TRBV7-2 and TRBJ1-4, the complete variable domain is GAGVSQSPSNKVTEKGKDVELRCDPISGHTALYWYRQSLGQGLEFLIYFQGNSAPDKSGLPSDRFSAERTGGSVSTLTIQRTQQEDSAVYLCASSFSLGATNVKLFFGSGTQLSVL.

This clone was recorded only once. The chain couples TRBV14 to TRBJ2-3; 11 bases map to TRBD2. Germline CDR1 and CDR2: SGHDN and FVKESK. CDR3 size: 22 residues. Unmatched junction bases numbered 27, after V lost 6 bases and J lost 4 bases. Here the CDR3 reads CASSLFFTANIAGGNLADTQYF. The CDR3 region has the DNA TGTGCCAGCAGTCTTTTCTTCACCGCAAATATAGCGGGAGGGAACTTGGCAGATACGCAGTATTTT.

This chain connects TRBV7-2 to TRBJ1-1, with a tentative D call TRBD1 (5 bases). Trimming stripped 0 bases from V and 3 bases from J, with 8 bases between. The CDR3 has 14 amino acids. CDR1 SGHTA and CDR2 FQGNSA come from the germline V gene. CDR3 sequence reads: CASSLARGDTEAFF. The CDR3 DNA follows: TGTGCCAGCAGCTTAGCTCGGGGGGACACTGAAGCTTTCTTT.

The rearrangement links TRBV27 to TRBJ2-3; possibly TRBD2 for D (5 bases). CDR1 and CDR2 from the germline V gene are MNHEY and SMNVEV (reference sequence). The CDR3 consists of 12 residues. Trimming pared 6 bases from V and 4 bases from J, leaving 8 bases between. DNA for the CDR3: TGTGCCAGCAGCGGGGTCCCAGATACGCAGTATTTT. This sequence encodes CASSGVPDTQYF.

J is TRBJ1-6 and V is TRBV6-5, with a weak D call TRBD1 (6 bases). Germline CDR1 is MNHEY and CDR2 is SVGAGI. The CDR3 length is 13 residues. Trimming took 10 bases from V and 5 from J, leaving 12 bases between them. CDR3 nucleotide sequence: TGTGCCACCCGGGACACCAATAATTCACCCCTCCACTTT. Translating gives CATRDTNNSPLHF.

This sequence joins TRBV5-1 and TRBJ2-7, with 11 bases aligning to TRBD2. CDR3 length: 18 residues. The V gene end was trimmed by 4 bases and the J gene end by 0 bases; junction bases not matched to a gene: 12. Germline loops: CDR1 SGHRS, CDR2 YFSETQ. The CDR3 region has the DNA TGCGCCAGCAGCCTTGCTGCTGTAGGGACTAGCGGCTCCTACGAGCAGTACTTC. It specifies CASSLAAVGTSGSYEQYF.

The chain uses TRBV5-1 and TRBJ1-4; no clear D. V was clipped by 1 base and J by 6 bases, with 7 bases between them. The germline gives CDR1 SGHRS, CDR2 YFSETQ. The CDR3 covers 13 residues. The CDR3 spells CASSLFPDEKLFF. CDR3 in DNA: TGCGCCAGCAGCTTGTTTCCGGATGAAAAACTGTTTTTT.

CDR3 residues: CASNAGKGANYGYTF. The CDR3 nucleotides are TGTGCCAGCAACGCAGGGAAAGGGGCCAACTATGGCTACACCTTC. V usage is TRBV6-5 and J usage is TRBJ1-2; D is possibly TRBD1 (5 bases). CDR3 length: 15 residues. V was cut by 7 bases and J by 2 bases, with 17 bases left in between. Germline loops: CDR1 MNHEY, CDR2 SVGAGI.

This chain links TRBV27 with TRBJ1-6; D possibly corresponds to TRBD1 (5 bases). This CDR3 has 15 residues. From germline, CDR1 is MNHEY and CDR2 SMNVEV (reference sequence). Trimming cost V 2 bases and J 10 bases, with 15 bases left between them. CDR3 amino acids: CASSLGTGVVSPLHF. The CDR3 nucleotides are TGTGCCAGCAGTTTAGGGACGGGGGTAGTGTCACCCCTCCACTTT.

The chain links TRBV7-3 to TRBJ2-1; D is perhaps TRBD1 (6 bases). V was pared by 5 bases and J by 10 bases, with 15 bases between. There are 13 residues in the CDR3. Germline V gene data show CDR1 as SGHTA and CDR2 as FQGTGA. The CDR3 region is CASSLNGQTEQFF. CDR3 nucleotides: TGTGCCAGCAGCCTAAACGGACAGACAGAGCAGTTCTTC.

The chain uses TRBV2 and TRBJ2-1, with TRBD1 matching 10 bases. Germline values: CDR1 SNHLY, CDR2 FYNNEI. CDR3 length: 14 amino acids. V was clipped by 7 bases and J by 3 bases; unmatched bases: 3. The CDR3 nucleotides are TGTGCCAGCAATGGACAGGGGGTCTACAATGAGCAGTTCTTC. As protein: CASNGQGVYNEQFF.

This sequence joins TRBV9 and TRBJ2-3; D gene unclear. The V end lost 3 bases, the J end lost 6 bases, and 14 bases lay between the germline ends. The CDR3 is 14 residues long. CDR1 and CDR2 (germline): SGDLS, YYNGEE. CDR3 nucleotide sequence: TGTGCCAGCAGCGCCGCCTCCCCCGAGGATACGCAGTATTTT. Protein sequence: CASSAASPEDTQYF.